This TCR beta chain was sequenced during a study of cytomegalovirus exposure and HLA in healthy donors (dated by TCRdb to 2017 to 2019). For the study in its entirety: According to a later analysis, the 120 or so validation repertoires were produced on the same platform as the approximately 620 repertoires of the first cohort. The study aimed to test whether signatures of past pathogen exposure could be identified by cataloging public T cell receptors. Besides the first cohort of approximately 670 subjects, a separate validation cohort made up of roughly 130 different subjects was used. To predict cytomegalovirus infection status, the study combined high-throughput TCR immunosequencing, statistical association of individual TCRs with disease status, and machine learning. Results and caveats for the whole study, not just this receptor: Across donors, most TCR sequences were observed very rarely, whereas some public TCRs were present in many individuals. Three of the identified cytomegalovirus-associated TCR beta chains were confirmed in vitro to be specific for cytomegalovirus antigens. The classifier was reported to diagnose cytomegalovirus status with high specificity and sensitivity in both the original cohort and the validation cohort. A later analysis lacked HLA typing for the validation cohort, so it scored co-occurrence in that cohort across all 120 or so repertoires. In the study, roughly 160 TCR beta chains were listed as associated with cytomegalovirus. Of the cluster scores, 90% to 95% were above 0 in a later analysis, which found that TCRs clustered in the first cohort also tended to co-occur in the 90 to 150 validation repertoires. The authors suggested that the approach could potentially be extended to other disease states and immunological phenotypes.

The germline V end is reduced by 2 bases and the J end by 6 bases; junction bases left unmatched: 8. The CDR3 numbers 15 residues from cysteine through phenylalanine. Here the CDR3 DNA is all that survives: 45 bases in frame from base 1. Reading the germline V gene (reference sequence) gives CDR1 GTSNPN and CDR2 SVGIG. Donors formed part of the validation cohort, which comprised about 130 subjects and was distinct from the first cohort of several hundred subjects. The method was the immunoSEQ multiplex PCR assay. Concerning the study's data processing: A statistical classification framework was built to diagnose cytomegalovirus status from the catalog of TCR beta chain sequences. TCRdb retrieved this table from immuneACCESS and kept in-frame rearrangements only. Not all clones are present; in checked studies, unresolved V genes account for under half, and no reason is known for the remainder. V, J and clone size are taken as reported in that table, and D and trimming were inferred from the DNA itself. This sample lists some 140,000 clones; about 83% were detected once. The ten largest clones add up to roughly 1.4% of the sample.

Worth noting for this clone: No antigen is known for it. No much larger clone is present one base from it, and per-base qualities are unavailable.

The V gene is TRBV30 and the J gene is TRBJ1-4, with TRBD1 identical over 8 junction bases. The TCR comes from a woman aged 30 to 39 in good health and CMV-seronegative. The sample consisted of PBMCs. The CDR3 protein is CAWSLVSGGYEKLFF. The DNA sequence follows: TGTGCCTGGAGTTTAGTCTCAGGGGGCTATGAAAAACTGTTTTTT.